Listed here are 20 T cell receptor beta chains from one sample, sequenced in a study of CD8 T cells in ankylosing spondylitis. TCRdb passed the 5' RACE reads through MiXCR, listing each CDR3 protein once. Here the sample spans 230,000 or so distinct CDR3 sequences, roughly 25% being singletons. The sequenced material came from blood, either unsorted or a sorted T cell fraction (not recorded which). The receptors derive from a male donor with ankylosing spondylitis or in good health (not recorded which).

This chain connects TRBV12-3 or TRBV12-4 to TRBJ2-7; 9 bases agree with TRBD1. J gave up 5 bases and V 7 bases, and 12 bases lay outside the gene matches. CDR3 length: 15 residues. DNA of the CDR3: TGTGCCAGCACCCTGGGGGGGACAGGGAGCGACGAGCAGTACTTC. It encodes CASTLGGTGSDEQYF.

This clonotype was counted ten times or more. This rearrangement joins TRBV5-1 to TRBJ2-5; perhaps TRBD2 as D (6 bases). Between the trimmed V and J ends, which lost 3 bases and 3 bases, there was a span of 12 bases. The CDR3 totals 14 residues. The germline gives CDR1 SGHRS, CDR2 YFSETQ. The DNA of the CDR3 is TGCGCCAGCAGCTGGGGACTGACCGAAGAGACCCAGTACTTC. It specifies CASSWGLTEETQYF.

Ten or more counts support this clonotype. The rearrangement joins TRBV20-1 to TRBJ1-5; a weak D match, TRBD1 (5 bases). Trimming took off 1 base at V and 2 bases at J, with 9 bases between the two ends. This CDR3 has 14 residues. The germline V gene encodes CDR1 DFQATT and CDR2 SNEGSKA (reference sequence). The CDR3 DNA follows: TGCAGTGCTAGAGGGGACTTTGGCAATCAGCCCCAGCATTTT. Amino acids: CSARGDFGNQPQHF.

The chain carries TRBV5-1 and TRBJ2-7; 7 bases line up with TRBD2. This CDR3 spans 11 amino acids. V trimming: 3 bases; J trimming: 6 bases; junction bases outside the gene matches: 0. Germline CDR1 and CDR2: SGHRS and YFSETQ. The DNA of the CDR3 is TGCGCCAGCAGCTGGGGGGGCGAGCAGTACTTC. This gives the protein CASSWGGEQYF.

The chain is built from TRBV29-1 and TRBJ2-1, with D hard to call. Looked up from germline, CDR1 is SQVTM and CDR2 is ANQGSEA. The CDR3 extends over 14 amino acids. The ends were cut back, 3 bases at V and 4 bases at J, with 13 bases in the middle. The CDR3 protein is CSVDVPGYYNEQFF. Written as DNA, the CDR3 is TGCAGCGTTGACGTCCCGGGTTATTACAATGAGCAGTTCTTC.

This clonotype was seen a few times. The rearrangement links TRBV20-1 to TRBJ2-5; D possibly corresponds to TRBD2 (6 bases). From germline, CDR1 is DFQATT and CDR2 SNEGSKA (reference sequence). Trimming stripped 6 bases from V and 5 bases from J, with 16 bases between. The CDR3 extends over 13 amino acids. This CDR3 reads CSAAGPGRETQYF. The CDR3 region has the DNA TGCAGTGCCGCGGGGCCGGGAAGGGAGACCCAGTACTTC.

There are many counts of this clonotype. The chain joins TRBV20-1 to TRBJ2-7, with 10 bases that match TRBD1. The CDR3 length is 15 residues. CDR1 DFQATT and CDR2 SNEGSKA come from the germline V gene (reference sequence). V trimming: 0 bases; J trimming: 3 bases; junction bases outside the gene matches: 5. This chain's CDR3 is CSARDGTGAVYEQYF. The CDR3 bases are TGCAGTGCTAGAGACGGGACAGGGGCCGTCTACGAGCAGTACTTC.

The CDR3 sequence is CAISPRDVASPLHF. The CDR3 DNA reads as TGTGCCATCAGCCCGAGGGACGTTGCTTCACCCCTCCACTTT. J is TRBJ1-6 and V is TRBV10-3, with a possible D match to TRBD1 (5 bases). V lost 6 bases and J 9 bases, leaving 15 bases between the germline ends. The CDR3 loop spans 14 amino acids. The V gene's germline CDR1 is ENHRY and CDR2 SYGVKD.

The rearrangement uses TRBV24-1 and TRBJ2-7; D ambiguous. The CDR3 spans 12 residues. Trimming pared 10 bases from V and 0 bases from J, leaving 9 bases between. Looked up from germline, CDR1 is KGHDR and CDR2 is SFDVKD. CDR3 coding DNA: TGTGCCACGTCCGACGGCTCCTACGAGCAGTACTTC. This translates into CATSDGSYEQYF.

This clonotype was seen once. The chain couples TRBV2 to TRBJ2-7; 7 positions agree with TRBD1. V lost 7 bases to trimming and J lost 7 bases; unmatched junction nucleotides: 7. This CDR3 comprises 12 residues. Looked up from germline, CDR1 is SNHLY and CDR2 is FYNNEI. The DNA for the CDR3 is TGTGCCAGCACCCAGAACAGGGGTGAGCAGTACTTC. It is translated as CASTQNRGEQYF.

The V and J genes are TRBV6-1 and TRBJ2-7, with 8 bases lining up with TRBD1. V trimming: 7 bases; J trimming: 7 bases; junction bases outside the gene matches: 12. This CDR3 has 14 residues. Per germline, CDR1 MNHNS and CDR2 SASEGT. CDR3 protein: CASTGQALRGEQYF. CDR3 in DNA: TGTGCCAGCACGGGACAGGCCCTACGGGGGGAGCAGTACTTC.

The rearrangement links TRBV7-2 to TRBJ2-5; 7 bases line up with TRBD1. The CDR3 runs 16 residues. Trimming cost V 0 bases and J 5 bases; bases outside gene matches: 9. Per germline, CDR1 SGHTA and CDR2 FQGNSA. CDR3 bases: TGTGCCAGCAGCTTAGCTGACAGGGTAGTGATTGAGACCCAGTACTTC. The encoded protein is CASSLADRVVIETQYF. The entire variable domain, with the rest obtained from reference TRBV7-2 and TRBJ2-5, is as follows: GAGVSQSPSNKVTEKGKDVELRCDPISGHTALYWYRQSLGQGLEFLIYFQGNSAPDKSGLPSDRFSAERTGGSVSTLTIQRTQQEDSAVYLCASSLADRVVIETQYFGPGTRLLVL.

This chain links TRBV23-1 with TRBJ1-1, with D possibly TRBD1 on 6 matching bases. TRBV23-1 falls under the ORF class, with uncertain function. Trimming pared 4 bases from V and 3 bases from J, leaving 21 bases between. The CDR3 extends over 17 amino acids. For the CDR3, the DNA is TGCGCCAGCAGTCGCCTTGGTAGGGGGGGAAAACACACTGAAGCTTTCTTT. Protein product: CASSRLGRGGKHTEAFF.

In DNA form, the CDR3 reads TGTGCCAGCAGTTTGGTGGCACCGACTCGAAAGAATGAGCAGTTCTTC. Residues: CASSLVAPTRKNEQFF. The genes are TRBV12-3 or TRBV12-4 and TRBJ2-1; no firm D call. The CDR3 totals 16 residues. Trimming left V 3 bases short and J 7 bases short, with 19 bases between.

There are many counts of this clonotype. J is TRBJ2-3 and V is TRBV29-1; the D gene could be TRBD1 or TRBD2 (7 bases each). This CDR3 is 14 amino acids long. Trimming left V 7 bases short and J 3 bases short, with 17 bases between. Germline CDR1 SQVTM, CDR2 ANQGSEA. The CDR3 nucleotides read TGCAGCGCAAAACCCAGGGGGGGAACAGATACGCAGTATTTT. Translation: CSAKPRGGTDTQYF.

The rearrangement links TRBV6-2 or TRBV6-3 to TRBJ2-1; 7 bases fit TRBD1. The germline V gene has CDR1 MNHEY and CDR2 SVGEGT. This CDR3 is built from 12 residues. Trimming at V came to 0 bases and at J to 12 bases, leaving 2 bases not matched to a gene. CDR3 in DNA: TGTGCCAGCAGTTACTCTGCAGGGGGGCAGTTCTTC. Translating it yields CASSYSAGGQFF.

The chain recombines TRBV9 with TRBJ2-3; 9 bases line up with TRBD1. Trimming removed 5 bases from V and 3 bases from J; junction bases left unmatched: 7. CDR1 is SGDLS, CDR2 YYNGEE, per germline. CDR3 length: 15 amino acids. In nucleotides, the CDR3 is TGTGCCAGCAGTCGGTGGGACAGGGAGACAGATACGCAGTATTTT. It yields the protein CASSRWDRETDTQYF.

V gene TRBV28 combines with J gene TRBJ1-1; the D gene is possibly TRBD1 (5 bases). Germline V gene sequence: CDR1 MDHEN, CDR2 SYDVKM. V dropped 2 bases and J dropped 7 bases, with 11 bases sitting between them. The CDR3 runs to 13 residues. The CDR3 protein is CASSLVRVGEAFF. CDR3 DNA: TGTGCCAGCAGTTTAGTCAGGGTTGGTGAAGCTTTCTTT.

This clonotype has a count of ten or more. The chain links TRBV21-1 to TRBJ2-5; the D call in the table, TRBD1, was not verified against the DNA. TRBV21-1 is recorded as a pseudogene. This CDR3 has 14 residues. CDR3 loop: CASSLQGLGETQYF. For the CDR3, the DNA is TGTGCCAGCAGTTTACAGGGGTTAGGGGAGACCCAGTACTTC.

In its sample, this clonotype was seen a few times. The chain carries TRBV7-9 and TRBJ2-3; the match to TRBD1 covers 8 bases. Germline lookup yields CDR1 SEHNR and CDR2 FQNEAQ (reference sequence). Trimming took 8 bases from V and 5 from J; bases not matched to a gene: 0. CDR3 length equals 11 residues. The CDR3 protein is CASGQGDTQYF. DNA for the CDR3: TGTGCCAGCGGACAGGGAGATACGCAGTATTTT.